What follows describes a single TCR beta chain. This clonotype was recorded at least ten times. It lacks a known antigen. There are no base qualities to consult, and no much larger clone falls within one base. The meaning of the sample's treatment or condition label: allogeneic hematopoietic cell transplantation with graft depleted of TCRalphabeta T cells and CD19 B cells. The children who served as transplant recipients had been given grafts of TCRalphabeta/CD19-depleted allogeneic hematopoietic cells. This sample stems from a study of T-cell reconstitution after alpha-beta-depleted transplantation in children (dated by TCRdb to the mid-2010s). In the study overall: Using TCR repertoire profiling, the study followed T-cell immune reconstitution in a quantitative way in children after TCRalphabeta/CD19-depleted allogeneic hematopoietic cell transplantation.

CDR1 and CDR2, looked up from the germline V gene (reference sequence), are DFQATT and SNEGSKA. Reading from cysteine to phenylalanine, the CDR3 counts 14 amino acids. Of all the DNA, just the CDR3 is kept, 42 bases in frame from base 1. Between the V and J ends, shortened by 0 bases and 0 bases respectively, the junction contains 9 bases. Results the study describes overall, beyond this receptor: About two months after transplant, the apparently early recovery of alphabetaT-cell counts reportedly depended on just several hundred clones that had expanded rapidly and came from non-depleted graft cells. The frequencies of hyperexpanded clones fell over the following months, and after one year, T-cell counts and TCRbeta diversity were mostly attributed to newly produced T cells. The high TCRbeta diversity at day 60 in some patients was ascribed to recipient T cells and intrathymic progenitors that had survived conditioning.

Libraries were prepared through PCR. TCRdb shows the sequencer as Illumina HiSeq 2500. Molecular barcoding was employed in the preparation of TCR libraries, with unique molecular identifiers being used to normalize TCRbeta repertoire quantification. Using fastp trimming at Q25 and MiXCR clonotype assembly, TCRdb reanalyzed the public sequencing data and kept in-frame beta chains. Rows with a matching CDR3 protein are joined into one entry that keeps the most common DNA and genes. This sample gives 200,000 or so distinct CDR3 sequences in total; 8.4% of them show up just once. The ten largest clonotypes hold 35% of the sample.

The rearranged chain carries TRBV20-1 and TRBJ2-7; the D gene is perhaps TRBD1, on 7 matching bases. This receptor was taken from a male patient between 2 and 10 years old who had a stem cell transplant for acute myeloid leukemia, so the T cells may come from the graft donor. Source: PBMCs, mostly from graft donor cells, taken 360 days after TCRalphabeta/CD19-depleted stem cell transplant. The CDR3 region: CSARDQGGSYEQYF. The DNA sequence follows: TGCAGTGCTAGAGATCAGGGGGGCTCCTACGAGCAGTACTTC.